The 3 T cell receptor beta chains presented below share a single source sample, sequenced in a study of early T cells in non-severe SARS-CoV-2 infection. One entry per CDR3 protein results from TCRdb running MiXCR on the 5' RACE reads. The sample holds around 40,000 distinct CDR3 sequences, approximately 6.1% seen once. The sequencing input was whole blood. The origin of the receptors is an adult who was a healthcare worker with PCR-confirmed SARS-CoV-2 infection or an uninfected control (not recorded which).

At least ten counts were recorded for this clonotype. The chain combines TRBV7-3 with TRBJ1-5; 8 bases line up with TRBD1. The length of the CDR3 is 15 residues. V shed 5 bases, J shed 1 base, and the junction held 4 bases outside the gene matches. CDR1 is SGHTA and CDR2 is FQGTGA in the germline V gene. CDR3 loop: CASSTGTGSNQPQHF. For the CDR3, the DNA is TGTGCCAGCAGCACGGGGACAGGAAGCAATCAGCCCCAGCATTTT.

This chain joins TRBV25-1 and TRBJ2-1; D is ambiguous. V was trimmed by 4 bases and J by 5 bases, leaving 9 bases between them. CDR3 size: 13 residues. In germline, CDR1 is MGHDK, CDR2 SYGVNS. The CDR3, as DNA: TGTGCCAGCAGTGTAGAGACCAACAATGAGCAGTTCTTC. It encodes CASSVETNNEQFF.

As concerns this clonotype: A much larger clone lies a single base off, so this may be a read error. As the CDR3 is not closed by the conserved phenylalanine or tryptophan, this likely results from a read error. The rearrangement uses TRBV5-4 and TRBJ1-2; D is unresolved. The CDR3 loop spans 15 amino acids. Trimming shortened V by 1 base and J by 1 base, and 11 bases separated the two germline ends. From germline, CDR1 is SGHNT and CDR2 YYREEE (reference sequence). CDR3 loop: CASSLRQAHNYGYTL. DNA of the CDR3: TGTGCCAGCAGCTTGCGGCAGGCTCATAACTATGGCTACACCTTA.